This TCR beta chain was sequenced for a study of blood T cell repertoires in COVID-19. On the study more broadly: Samples representing acute and convalescent COVID-19 were sourced from the United States, Italy and Spain. Sample material is recorded as cDNA or gDNA derived from T cells, B-cell-depleted T cells, or PBMCs.

As originally analysed: Reference gene primer amplification gave estimated nucleated cell counts. Sequencing used immunoSEQ multiplex PCR; TCRdb keeps in-frame clones, though not all of them. Clone size and V and J calls were adopted from that table, with D and trimming inferred from the DNA. This table holds around 150,000 clones, about 86% found once. Trimming removed 2 bases at V and 9 bases at J, with 7 bases between. Germline CDR1 is LNHDA and CDR2 is SQIVND (reference sequence). This CDR3 is built from 11 residues. Source material: peripheral blood. This TCR derives from a woman aged 80 or over with acute or convalescent COVID-19. The V gene is TRBV19, the J gene TRBJ1-1; D is unresolved. The CDR3 spells CASSIWSKAFF. CDR3 DNA sequence: TGTGCCAGTAGTATATGGTCTAAAGCTTTCTTT.